The 4 T cell receptor beta chains listed next were all sequenced from one sample in a study of blood T cell repertoires in COVID-19. The assay was immunoSEQ multiplex PCR, and TCRdb's table has in-frame clones only and misses some. The sample records 99,000 or so clones, 75% to 90% being singletons. The sample taken for sequencing was peripheral blood. The source is a man aged 50 to 60 with acute or convalescent COVID-19.

The chain combines TRBV28 with TRBJ2-7; 7 bases are shared with TRBD2. The germline V gene has CDR1 MDHEN and CDR2 SYDVKM. V dropped 5 bases and J dropped 1; count of bases not matched to a gene: 11. This CDR3 contains 16 residues. This CDR3 reads CASSRLGGSSSYEQYF. The CDR3 bases are TGTGCCAGCAGTCGCCTGGGCGGGAGTAGTTCCTACGAGCAGTACTTC.

This sequence joins TRBV29-1 and TRBJ1-1; no clear D gene. The V gene's germline CDR1 is SQVTM and CDR2 ANQGSEA. V gave up 3 bases and J gave up 0 bases, with 11 bases separating them. The CDR3 sequence is 14 residues long. Here the CDR3 reads CSVDGVRMNTEAFF. CDR3 sequence (DNA): TGCAGCGTTGACGGGGTCAGGATGAACACTGAAGCTTTCTTT.

The chain recombines TRBV27 with TRBJ1-5, with 7 bases identical to TRBD1. The CDR3 is made up of 15 amino acids. Germline V gene sequence: CDR1 MNHEY, CDR2 SMNVEV (reference sequence). V shed 5 bases, J shed 4 bases, and the junction held 8 bases outside the gene matches. The CDR3 coding sequence is TGTGCCAGCAGTGCCTACAGGGGAGGTAATCAGCCCCAGCATTTT. Translating it yields CASSAYRGGNQPQHF.

J is TRBJ2-4 and V is TRBV20-1, with 12 bases lining up with TRBD2. Germline V gene lookup returns CDR1 DFQATT and CDR2 SNEGSKA (reference sequence). The CDR3 loop spans 14 amino acids. V trimming: 3 bases; J trimming: 6 bases; junction bases outside the gene matches: 3. The CDR3 nucleotides are TGCAGTGCTAGTCTGACTAGCGGGAGAAACATTCAGTACTTC. As protein: CSASLTSGRNIQYF.